This is a list of T cell receptor beta chains from one sample in a study of T cell responses to AZD1222 COVID-19 vaccine. The method was immunoSEQ multiplex PCR; TCRdb's version includes in-frame clones alone and lacks a portion of them. The sample contains some 120,000 clones, roughly 90% of which appear only once. Here the sequenced sample was peripheral blood, taken on day 0 of AZD1222 vaccination. These receptors all stem from an adult in good health. CDR3s include the opening cysteine and the closing phenylalanine or tryptophan. Fields, in order: V gene, J gene, clone size, D gene, CDR3 DNA, CDR3 protein. The D gene is left open where the match is weak. Rows give clone size only sometimes, using once, few, many, or a class for an expanded clone.

v_call: TRBV14
j_call: TRBJ2-1
clone_size: NA
d_call: TRBD2
cdr3_nt: TGTGCCAGCAGCCTCCTAGCGGGTTCCTACAATGAGCAGTTCTTC
cdr3_aa: CASSLLAGSYNEQFF

v_call: TRBV29-1
j_call: TRBJ2-1
clone_size: NA
d_call: NA
cdr3_nt: TGCAGCGCAGCTAGCAGGAGCTCCTACAATGAGCAGTTCTTC
cdr3_aa: CSAASRSSYNEQFF

v_call: TRBV7-9
j_call: TRBJ2-2
clone_size: NA
d_call: NA
cdr3_nt: TGTGCCAGCAGCTTATTATCCGGGCCGAACACCGGGGAGCTGTTTTTT
cdr3_aa: CASSLLSGPNTGELFF

v_call: TRBV7-3
j_call: TRBJ2-1
clone_size: NA
d_call: NA
cdr3_nt: TGTGCCAGCAGCTTAACTCGAGGGCCGGTGTCCTACAATGAGCAGTTCTTC
cdr3_aa: CASSLTRGPVSYNEQFF

v_call: TRBV5-1
j_call: TRBJ1-1
clone_size: NA
d_call: TRBD1
cdr3_nt: TGCGCCAGCAGCCCGGACGGACAGGGGGCAGGCACTGAAGCTTTCTTT
cdr3_aa: CASSPDGQGAGTEAFF

v_call: TRBV6-5
j_call: TRBJ1-1
clone_size: NA
d_call: NA
cdr3_nt: TGTGCCAGTCTCTGGGGTTGGAACACTGAAGCTTTCTTT
cdr3_aa: CASLWGWNTEAFF

v_call: TRBV30
j_call: TRBJ1-2
clone_size: NA
d_call: NA
cdr3_nt: TGTGCCTGGAGTGTCGATCAGAACTATGGCTACACCTTC
cdr3_aa: CAWSVDQNYGYTF

v_call: TRBV4-3
j_call: TRBJ2-5
clone_size: NA
d_call: TRBD2
cdr3_nt: TGCGCCAGCAGCCAGGAGAGACTAGCGGGCACGGGAGAGACCCAGTACTTC
cdr3_aa: CASSQERLAGTGETQYF

v_call: TRBV9
j_call: TRBJ1-6
clone_size: NA
d_call: NA
cdr3_nt: TGTGCCAGCAGCGTAGCTGGGACTGCGCTTAATTCACCCCTCCACTTT
cdr3_aa: CASSVAGTALNSPLHF

v_call: TRBV3-1/TRBV3-2
j_call: TRBJ2-7
clone_size: NA
d_call: TRBD2
cdr3_nt: TGTGCCAGCAGCCAACCGGGACTAGCGACCTACGAGCAGTACTTC
cdr3_aa: CASSQPGLATYEQYF

v_call: TRBV19
j_call: TRBJ1-1
clone_size: NA
d_call: NA
cdr3_nt: TGTGCCAGCTACCGGGGCTACACTGAAGCTTTCTTT
cdr3_aa: CASYRGYTEAFF

v_call: TRBV15
j_call: TRBJ1-5
clone_size: NA
d_call: TRBD1
cdr3_nt: TGTGCCACCAGCAGGACAGGGTCACGCAATCAGCCCCAGCATTTT
cdr3_aa: CATSRTGSRNQPQHF

v_call: TRBV9
j_call: TRBJ2-3
clone_size: NA
d_call: NA
cdr3_nt: TGTGCCAGCAGCGTGGTAGGGAGCACAGATACGCAGTATTTT
cdr3_aa: CASSVVGSTDTQYF

v_call: TRBV4-2
j_call: TRBJ1-6
clone_size: NA
d_call: TRBD1
cdr3_nt: TGTGCCAGCAGCCAAGACCCGTTCCCGACAGGGATGGGTAATTCACCCCTCCACTTT
cdr3_aa: CASSQDPFPTGMGNSPLHF

v_call: TRBV5-6
j_call: TRBJ1-1
clone_size: NA
d_call: TRBD1
cdr3_nt: TGTGCCAGCAGCCGGACAGGGATAAGCATGAACACTGAAGCTTTCTTT
cdr3_aa: CASSRTGISMNTEAFF

v_call: TRBV27
j_call: TRBJ1-4
clone_size: NA
d_call: NA
cdr3_nt: TGTGCCAGCAGTTTCAACACTATGGGGGAAAAACTGTTTTTT
cdr3_aa: CASSFNTMGEKLFF

v_call: TRBV10-3
j_call: TRBJ2-7
clone_size: NA
d_call: NA
cdr3_nt: TGTGCCATCAGTGAGTCGGGAGGCTACGAGCAGTACTTC
cdr3_aa: CAISESGGYEQYF

v_call: TRBV24-1
j_call: TRBJ1-5
clone_size: NA
d_call: NA
cdr3_nt: TGTGCCACCAGTGAGGCGGGCAGCAATCAGCCCCAGCATTTT
cdr3_aa: CATSEAGSNQPQHF

v_call: TRBV13
j_call: TRBJ2-7
clone_size: NA
d_call: TRBD2
cdr3_nt: TGTGCCAGCAGCCACCGGACTAGCGGGAGTAACTCCTACGAGCAGTACTTC
cdr3_aa: CASSHRTSGSNSYEQYF

v_call: TRBV7-9
j_call: TRBJ2-1
clone_size: once
d_call: TRBD2
cdr3_nt: TGTGCCAGCATTCCAGCGGGAGGCTCCTACAATGAGCAGTTCTTC
cdr3_aa: CASIPAGGSYNEQFF

v_call: TRBV7-9
j_call: TRBJ2-7
clone_size: once
d_call: NA
cdr3_nt: TGTGCCAGCAGCTCGAGGACAGAAATCTACGAGCAGTACTTC
cdr3_aa: CASSSRTEIYEQYF

v_call: TRBV4-1
j_call: TRBJ1-1
clone_size: once
d_call: TRBD1
cdr3_nt: TGCGCCAGCAGCACCCGGACAGGCGGATCTGAAGCTTTCTTT
cdr3_aa: CASSTRTGGSEAFF

v_call: TRBV10-3
j_call: TRBJ2-7
clone_size: NA
d_call: NA
cdr3_nt: TGTGCCATCAGTGAGAGACGGAAGCAGGATTCCAGCTCCTACGAGCAGTACTTC
cdr3_aa: CAISERRKQDSSSYEQYF

v_call: TRBV7-8
j_call: TRBJ2-2
clone_size: NA
d_call: TRBD1
cdr3_nt: TGTGCCAGCAACCTCCCGAGGGGGCAGGTCGCCGGGGAGCTGTTTTTT
cdr3_aa: CASNLPRGQVAGELFF

v_call: TRBV11-2
j_call: TRBJ1-1
clone_size: NA
d_call: TRBD1
cdr3_nt: TGTGCCAGCAGACCTATCCAGGGGGTCCCGAACACTGAAGCTTTCTTT
cdr3_aa: CASRPIQGVPNTEAFF

v_call: TRBV20-1
j_call: TRBJ1-2
clone_size: few
d_call: NA
cdr3_nt: TGCAGTGCCTCCCGGGGGATAGGCTACACCTTC
cdr3_aa: CSASRGIGYTF

v_call: TRBV7-2
j_call: TRBJ2-7
clone_size: NA
d_call: NA
cdr3_nt: TGTGCCAGCAGCTTTGACAGAGCCTACGAGCAGTACTTC
cdr3_aa: CASSFDRAYEQYF

v_call: TRBV19
j_call: TRBJ1-1
clone_size: NA
d_call: NA
cdr3_nt: TGTGCCAGTAGTATTTTAAAATGGACTGAAGCTTTCTTT
cdr3_aa: CASSILKWTEAFF

v_call: TRBV14
j_call: TRBJ2-1
clone_size: once
d_call: TRBD1
cdr3_nt: TGTGCCAGCAGCCACAGGACAGGGCTCTACAATGAGCAGTTCTTC
cdr3_aa: CASSHRTGLYNEQFF

v_call: TRBV7-6
j_call: TRBJ2-3
clone_size: NA
d_call: TRBD1
cdr3_nt: TGTGCCAGCAGCTTAAGGAAAGGGGGCATAGATACGCAGTATTTT
cdr3_aa: CASSLRKGGIDTQYF

v_call: TRBV7-2
j_call: TRBJ1-2
clone_size: NA
d_call: TRBD1
cdr3_nt: TGTGCCAGCAGCTTAGAATACAGGGGATTTGCGGATGGCTACACCTTC
cdr3_aa: CASSLEYRGFADGYTF